Below are 21 T cell receptor beta chains sequenced from a single sample in a study of molecular identifiers for immune sequencing clone quantification. TCRdb processed the PCR reads anew with MiXCR; each CDR3 protein has one entry. The top ten hold around 0.86% of the sample, which has about 640,000 distinct CDR3 sequences, 20% seen once. The material sequenced was naive CD8+ T cells from blood, with Jurkat cell RNA spiked in. Subset noted: FACS-sorted CD8+CD4-CCR7+CD45RA+ naive T cells. The receptors come from a human donor in good health. Some libraries in this study had Jurkat cell RNA spiked in.

The sample holds many counts of this clonotype. The gene calls are TRBV20-1 and TRBJ2-7; 8 bases line up with TRBD1. This CDR3 is 12 amino acids long. Trimming took 5 bases from V and 2 from J; bases not matched to a gene: 2. CDR1 DFQATT and CDR2 SNEGSKA come from the germline V gene (reference sequence). For the CDR3, the DNA is TGCAGTGCTGCGGACAGGGCCTACGAGCAGTACTTC. Residues: CSAADRAYEQYF.

CDR3 protein: CATSRDRLAGVNEQFF. Written as DNA, the CDR3 is TGTGCCACCAGCAGAGATCGACTAGCGGGGGTAAATGAGCAGTTCTTC. The V and J genes are TRBV15 and TRBJ2-1, with 12 bases matching TRBD2. The J segment lost 7 bases and the V segment lost 0 bases, leaving 4 bases of the junction unmatched. This CDR3 contains 16 residues. Looked up from germline, CDR1 is LNHNV and CDR2 is YYDKDF (reference sequence).

This clonotype came up many times. V gene TRBV4-3 combines with J gene TRBJ2-7; D is undetermined. Trimming left V 0 bases short and J 6 bases short, with 9 bases between. The CDR3 has 13 amino acids. Germline CDR1 and CDR2: LGHNA and YSLEER. CDR3 amino acids: CASSQDVWVEQYF. CDR3 nucleotide sequence: TGCGCCAGCAGCCAAGATGTGTGGGTCGAGCAGTACTTC.

This chain joins TRBV10-1 and TRBJ2-2, with D unresolved. V was trimmed by 6 bases and J by 8 bases, leaving 13 bases between them. The CDR3 runs 13 residues. CDR1 and CDR2 (germline): WNHNN, SYGVQD (reference sequence). The CDR3 DNA follows: TGCGCCAGCAGCTACGTCAAGTGGGGGGAGCTGTTTTTT. Translated, it gives CASSYVKWGELFF.

The chain carries TRBV30 and TRBJ2-7; 7 nucleotides match TRBD2. Per germline, CDR1 GTSNPN and CDR2 SVGIG (reference sequence). V shed 2 bases and J 1 base; nucleotides not matched to a gene: 8. This CDR3 spans 15 amino acids. CDR3 coding DNA: TGTGCCTGGAGTCGGGAGGCCTCTCAGTCCTACGAGCAGTACTTC. Its translation is CAWSREASQSYEQYF.

This clonotype was detected a few times. A much larger clone sits a single nucleotide away, making a read error possible. This CDR3 is missing its conserved last phenylalanine or tryptophan, likely due to a read error. This chain uses TRBV10-3 with TRBJ2-7; maybe TRBD1 (6 bases). Germline assignment: CDR1 ENHRY and CDR2 SYGVKD. Trimming cost V 4 bases and J 2 bases, with 9 bases left between them. This CDR3 comprises 13 residues. The CDR3 reads CAISAGAAYEQYL. CDR3 bases: TGTGCCATCAGTGCAGGGGCCGCCTACGAGCAGTACCTC.

This clonotype showed up just a few times. A junction end diverges from the germline sequence, so it may reflect a read error. The rearrangement joins TRBV4-3 to TRBJ2-7, with 9 bases identical to TRBD1. This CDR3 spans 14 amino acids. Germline CDR1 and CDR2: LGHNA and YSLEER. CDR3 DNA: TGCGCCAGCGGCCAGGACAGGGGAGCCTACGAGCAGTACTTC. This sequence encodes CASGQDRGAYEQYF.

The sample holds a few counts of this clonotype. This could be a read error, since a much larger clone is one nucleotide away. This chain links TRBV2 with TRBJ1-4; 7 bases line up with TRBD1. This CDR3 contains 16 residues. Germline loops: CDR1 SNHLY, CDR2 FYNNEI. The CDR3 region has the DNA TGTGCCAGCAGTGGTGAAACCGGGACAGCTAATGAAAGACTGTTTTTT. Translated, it gives CASSGETGTANERLFF. The full variable domain, completed using reference TRBV2 and TRBJ1-4, is EPEVTQTPSHQVTQMGQEVILRCVPISNHLYFYWYRQILGQKVEFLVSFYNNEISEKSEIFDDQFSVERPDGSNFTLKIRSTKLEDSAMYFCASSGETGTANERLFFGSGTQLSVL.

The chain combines TRBV12-3 or TRBV12-4 with TRBJ2-1; TRBD1 is a possible D gene (5 bases). CDR3 size: 15 residues. V lost 3 bases and J lost 4, with 13 bases in between. CDR3 sequence: CASSFEGVVYNEQFF. The DNA for the CDR3 is TGTGCCAGCAGTTTCGAAGGGGTGGTTTACAATGAGCAGTTCTTC.

This clonotype was observed many times. The CDR3 DNA follows: TGTGCCAGCAGTTACTCGATTCGGGATACGCAGTATTTT. It translates to CASSYSIRDTQYF. The chain is built from TRBV6-2 or TRBV6-3 and TRBJ2-3; D is unclear. The CDR3 totals 13 residues. V gave up 0 bases and J gave up 6 bases, with 7 bases separating them. Germline lookup yields CDR1 MNHEY and CDR2 SVGEGT.

This clonotype was observed at least ten times. V and J are TRBV9 and TRBJ2-2; D is perhaps TRBD1 (6 bases). Germline CDR1 is SGDLS and CDR2 is YYNGEE. V lost 1 base and J 3 bases, leaving 22 bases between the germline ends. CDR3 length equals 19 residues. This CDR3 reads CASSVTRQARSPHTGELFF. Written as DNA, the CDR3 is TGTGCCAGCAGCGTAACCAGACAGGCTAGGTCCCCCCACACCGGGGAGCTGTTTTTT.

This clonotype has a count of ten or more. The chain has TRBV19 and TRBJ2-7; no clear D. CDR3 length: 14 residues. V lost 3 bases, J lost 5 bases, and 14 bases lay in between. Germline CDR1 reads LNHDA; CDR2 reads SQIVND (reference sequence). The CDR3 is CASSIVSIDDEQYF. The CDR3 DNA is TGTGCCAGTAGTATCGTCAGTATCGACGACGAGCAGTACTTC.

There are many counts of this clonotype. The CDR3 is CASSLAYGPMNTGELFF. The CDR3 DNA sequence: TGCGCCAGCAGCTTGGCTTATGGCCCCATGAACACCGGGGAGCTGTTTTTT. The chain employs TRBV5-1 and TRBJ2-2; D is uncertain. CDR3 length equals 17 residues. CDR1 SGHRS and CDR2 YFSETQ come from the germline V gene. Trimming left V 0 bases short and J 1 base short, with 13 bases between.

This clonotype was seen a handful of times. The rearrangement uses TRBV30 and TRBJ2-7, with 7 bases identical to TRBD2. The CDR3 has 14 amino acids. Germline values: CDR1 GTSNPN, CDR2 SVGIG (reference sequence). V lost 5 bases, J lost 10 bases, and 17 bases stayed unmatched. Here the CDR3 DNA reads TGTGCCTGGTGTTCAGACAGCGGGGTCCAAAACCAGTACTTC. Its translation: CAWCSDSGVQNQYF.

With regard to this clonotype: A much larger clonotype is one base distant, so this may be a read error. The rearrangement joins TRBV4-3 to TRBJ2-7, with unresolved D. The CDR3 loop spans 15 amino acids. From germline, CDR1 is LGHNA and CDR2 YSLEER. Trimming stripped 4 bases from V and 2 bases from J, with 15 bases between. The DNA for the CDR3 is TGCGCCAGCAGCCGAGATAGGAACGGAGCCTACGAGCAGTACTTC. Translating it yields CASSRDRNGAYEQYF.

This clonotype has at least ten counts. This chain joins TRBV9 and TRBJ2-7; the D is unclear. Trimming shortened V by 3 bases and J by 6 bases, and 22 bases separated the two germline ends. CDR3 size: 16 residues. From germline, CDR1 is SGDLS and CDR2 YYNGEE. The CDR3 reads CASSAGSGVALSEQYF. In nucleotides, the CDR3 is TGTGCCAGCAGCGCCGGGTCAGGAGTAGCCCTTTCCGAGCAGTACTTC. The full variable domain, completed using reference TRBV9 and TRBJ2-7, is DSGVTQTPKHLITATGQRVTLRCSPRSGDLSVYWYQQSLDQGLQFLIQYYNGEERAKGNILERFSAQQFPDLHSELNLSSLELGDSALYFCASSAGSGVALSEQYFGPGTRLTVT.

This clonotype was seen at least ten times. V usage is TRBV7-9 and J usage is TRBJ1-6; 8 nucleotides line up with TRBD1. Germline V gives CDR1 SEHNR, CDR2 FQNEAQ (reference sequence). V shed 6 bases and J 7 bases; nucleotides not matched to a gene: 8. CDR3 length: 15 residues. DNA of the CDR3: TGTGCCAGCAGATCCGGGGACAGGCGGAATTCACCCCTCCACTTT. Translated, it gives CASRSGDRRNSPLHF.

The genes are TRBV21-1 and TRBJ2-7; the D call of TRBD2 is as the table states it, not checked on the DNA. TRBV21-1 is an annotated pseudogene. The CDR3 length is 15 residues. In DNA form, the CDR3 reads TGTGCCAGCAGCAGAAGGAGCGGGGGTCTCTACGAGCAGTACTTC. Translated, it gives CASSRRSGGLYEQYF.

The J gene is TRBJ2-5, the V gene TRBV19; a weak D match, TRBD2 (6 bases). Deletions cut 0 bases from V and 13 bases from J, with 24 bases between. This CDR3 region has 16 residues. Germline loops: CDR1 LNHDA, CDR2 SQIVND (reference sequence). The CDR3 DNA reads as TGTGCCAGTAGTATAGACCCTACTAGCAACTCGCGGGCCCGGTACTTC. Its translation is CASSIDPTSNSRARYF.

This clonotype was found a few times. The chain links TRBV9 to TRBJ1-5; tentative D call: TRBD1 (6 bases). This CDR3 comprises 16 residues. The V and J ends lost 0 bases and 0 bases respectively, with 10 bases between them. Germline V gene lookup returns CDR1 SGDLS and CDR2 YYNGEE. CDR3: CASSVARQDSNQPQHF. The CDR3 region has the DNA TGTGCCAGCAGCGTAGCCCGACAGGATAGCAATCAGCCCCAGCATTTT.

This clonotype appeared a few times. This chain uses TRBV28 with TRBJ2-5; D is possibly TRBD2 (6 bases). Germline V gene lookup returns CDR1 MDHEN and CDR2 SYDVKM. The CDR3 length is 15 residues. The germline V and J ends were trimmed by 6 bases and 5 bases, with 19 bases remaining between them. The CDR3 DNA is TGTGCCAGCAGCCCTAAGCTGGAGGGCCCTGAGACCCAGTACTTC. The encoded protein is CASSPKLEGPETQYF.